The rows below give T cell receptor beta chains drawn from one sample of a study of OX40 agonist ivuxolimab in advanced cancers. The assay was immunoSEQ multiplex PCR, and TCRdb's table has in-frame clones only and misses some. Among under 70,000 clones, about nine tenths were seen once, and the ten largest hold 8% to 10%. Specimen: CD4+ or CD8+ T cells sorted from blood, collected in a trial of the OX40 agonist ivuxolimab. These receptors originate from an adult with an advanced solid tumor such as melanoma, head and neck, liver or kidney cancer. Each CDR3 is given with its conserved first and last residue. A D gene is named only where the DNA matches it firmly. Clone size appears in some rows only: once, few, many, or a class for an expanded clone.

TGTGCCAGCAGCCCCTTTTCGGGAACAGGGCGCAATCAGCCCCAGCATTTT | CASSPFSGTGRNQPQHF | TRBJ1-5 | - | TRBV7-9 | -
TGCAGTGCGCTTACAGGGGAAGAGCAGTACTTC | CSALTGEEQYF | TRBJ2-7 | - | TRBV20-1 | TRBD1
TGTGCCAGCAGCTCTAGGCAGGGAACTGAAGCTTTCTTT | CASSSRQGTEAFF | TRBJ1-1 | - | TRBV7-2 | -
TGCAGCGAAGAGACGGGCTCGGGCATTCAGTACTTC | CSEETGSGIQYF | TRBJ2-4 | - | TRBV29-1 | -
TGTGCCAGCAGCTTGGGAACAGGGTGGAAGGATACGCAGTATTTT | CASSLGTGWKDTQYF | TRBJ2-3 | - | TRBV5-6 | -
TGTGCCTGGAGTCGGGGGAATGTGAACGAGCAGTACTTC | CAWSRGNVNEQYF | TRBJ2-7 | - | TRBV30 | -
TGTGCCAGCTCTCTTGGGTGGGGTCTCACTGAAGCTTTCTTT | CASSLGWGLTEAFF | TRBJ1-1 | - | TRBV2 | -
TGTGCCATCAGTGAAACTCCAGCGGGGGTCTACAATGAGCAGTTCTTC | CAISETPAGVYNEQFF | TRBJ2-1 | - | TRBV10-3 | TRBD2
TGTGCCAGCAGCCACAGCGGGGAGCTGTTTTTT | CASSHSGELFF | TRBJ2-2 | - | TRBV11-3 | -
TGTGCCAGTAGTCCCCAAGCAGGGAATCAGCCCCAGCATTTT | CASSPQAGNQPQHF | TRBJ1-5 | - | TRBV19 | -
TGTGCCAGCAGCTTAGGCAGGGTGGCCGAAGCTTTCTTT | CASSLGRVAEAFF | TRBJ1-1 | - | TRBV11-3 | -
TGCGCCAGCAGCCAAGATAGGGACCTGGCAGGGGGCGGAAACACCATATATTTT | CASSQDRDLAGGGNTIYF | TRBJ1-3 | - | TRBV4-1 | TRBD1
TGTGCCAGCAGGACGGGGCAGCAAGGGGAGACCCAGTACTTC | CASRTGQQGETQYF | TRBJ2-5 | - | TRBV6-5 | -
TGTGCCAGCAGCTTAGCTGAGGTGATGAACACTGAAGCTTTCTTT | CASSLAEVMNTEAFF | TRBJ1-1 | - | TRBV7-8 | -
TGTGCCAGCAGCCCGCCCCTTAGGGAATATACGCAGTATTTT | CASSPPLREYTQYF | TRBJ2-3 | - | TRBV7-8 | -
TGTGCCAGCAGCTCGGACCAAGATACGCAGTATTTT | CASSSDQDTQYF | TRBJ2-3 | - | TRBV5-4 | -
TGTGCCAGCAGCCGGCAGTCTAATCAGCCCCAGCATTTT | CASSRQSNQPQHF | TRBJ1-5 | - | TRBV7-2 | -
TGTGCCAGCAGCTTAGATCAGGGGGGAGGAACTGAAGCTTTCTTT | CASSLDQGGGTEAFF | TRBJ1-1 | once | TRBV11-2 | TRBD1
TGTGCCAGCAGCGTCAGCAATCAGCCCCAGCATTTT | CASSVSNQPQHF | TRBJ1-5 | few | TRBV5-8 | -
TGCGCCAGCAGCTTCGGGACTAGCGCGGAAGAGACCCAGTACTTC | CASSFGTSAEETQYF | TRBJ2-5 | - | TRBV5-1 | TRBD2
TGTGCCAGCAGCTTAGCCACCCGAGGGACTGAAGCTTTCTTT | CASSLATRGTEAFF | TRBJ1-1 | once | TRBV7-2 | -
TGCAGTGCACGGAAAGGGGACAGGGAGTACTTC | CSARKGDREYF | TRBJ2-7 | - | TRBV20-1 | TRBD1
TGTGCCAGCAGTTCTTACACAGATACGCAGTATTTT | CASSSYTDTQYF | TRBJ2-3 | - | TRBV27 | -
TGTGCCAGCAGCCCGGGCCCTATATCAAGCTCCTATAATTCACCCCTCCACTTT | CASSPGPISSSYNSPLHF | TRBJ1-6 | - | TRBV7-2 | -
TGTGCCAGTACGAGCCTAGCGGGGGCTAGCACAGATACGCAGTATTTT | CASTSLAGASTDTQYF | TRBJ2-3 | - | TRBV19 | TRBD2
TGTGCCAGTTCAAGGGCGGATCATCAGCCCCAGCATTTT | CASSRADHQPQHF | TRBJ1-5 | - | TRBV28 | -
TGTGCCAGCTCACCGGTCGACAGGGGCAGGGGAAACACCATATATTTT | CASSPVDRGRGNTIYF | TRBJ1-3 | - | TRBV18 | TRBD1
TGCGCCAGCAGCCAGGGCGGACAGTTTACTAACTATGGCTACACCTTC | CASSQGGQFTNYGYTF | TRBJ1-2 | - | TRBV4-3 | -
TGTGCCTGGACCCCCTTGCCCACTGAAGCTTTCTTT | CAWTPLPTEAFF | TRBJ1-1 | once | TRBV30 | -
TGTGCCAGCAGCACCGACCCCACCGGGGAGCTGTTTTTT | CASSTDPTGELFF | TRBJ2-2 | - | TRBV6-4 | -
TGCAGCGTCGCCGGGACAGGGCCATGGGAGACCCAGTACTTC | CSVAGTGPWETQYF | TRBJ2-5 | - | TRBV29-1 | TRBD1
TGTGCCTGGAAGTCGGGGACAACTAATGAAAAACTGTTTTTT | CAWKSGTTNEKLFF | TRBJ1-4 | - | TRBV30 | -
TGCGCCAGCAGGAGGGGCACAGATACGCAGTATTTT | CASRRGTDTQYF | TRBJ2-3 | - | TRBV10-1 | -
TGTGCCAGCAGTCCCAGCTCTGGGGCCAACGTCCTGACTTTC | CASSPSSGANVLTF | TRBJ2-6 | - | TRBV7-9 | -
TGCAGCTGTTATCCCGGCTACACCTTC | CSCYPGYTF | TRBJ1-2 | few | TRBV29-1 | -
TGCGCCAGCAGCCCCGGGGGGGAGACGGGCGAGCAGTACTTC | CASSPGGETGEQYF | TRBJ2-7 | once | TRBV5-1 | TRBD2
TGTGCCACCAATAGAGAGGTCCTTAATTCACCCCTCCACTTT | CATNREVLNSPLHF | TRBJ1-6 | - | TRBV7-9 | -
TGTGCCAGCAGTGAAGAAGCGGTCGTAAGGGAGCAGTTCTTC | CASSEEAVVREQFF | TRBJ2-1 | - | TRBV2 | -
TGTGCCAGCAGCGTAGACCCACTAGCGGGACCCCTGGGGCAGTTCTTC | CASSVDPLAGPLGQFF | TRBJ2-1 | once | TRBV9 | TRBD2
TGCGCCAGCAGCCAAGAAGGAGCGGGGGACACCGGGGAGCTGTTTTTT | CASSQEGAGDTGELFF | TRBJ2-2 | once | TRBV4-3 | TRBD2
TGTGCCAGCAGCTTGGAATCGTGGGTCCTCTCACCCCTCCACTTT | CASSLESWVLSPLHF | TRBJ1-6 | - | TRBV5-5 | -
TGTGCCAGTAGGGTATTCGGGCAGCCCCAGCATTTT | CASRVFGQPQHF | TRBJ1-5 | - | TRBV19 | -